The clone carrying this TCR beta chain was counted many times. As yet, its antigen is unknown. TCRdb re-called the reads with MiXCR, one entry per CDR3 protein. The table includes fewer than 550,000 distinct CDR3 sequences, about 11% detected once. The sample belongs to a study of T cell repertoires in cytomegalovirus infection. Whole-study context: A matching HLA type, together with CMV infection, was signaled by public TCR beta signatures.

V lost 0 bases, J lost 2 bases, and 9 bases lay in between. The CDR3 loop spans 14 amino acids. Germline lookup yields CDR1 SGDLS and CDR2 YYNGEE. Broader study findings: It was HLA-C-restricted CMV-specific TCR beta clonotypes that dominated the response ex vivo.

This clonotype originated in a human donor in good health (CMV status not recorded). Some clones in this sample may be carry-over from other donors' samples. This rearrangement joins TRBV9 to TRBJ2-7; D is possibly TRBD1 or TRBD2 (6 bases each). Sequencing input: PBMCs. CDR3 sequence: CASSVGGDTYEQYF. The CDR3, as DNA: TGTGCCAGCAGCGTAGGGGGGGACACCTACGAGCAGTACTTC.